A single sample gave rise to the 27 T cell receptor beta chains below, sequenced in a study of PD-1 blockade in mismatch repair-deficient tumors. Clones were read by immunoSEQ multiplex PCR, and TCRdb kept only the in-frame ones, dropping some. The repertoire holds more than 50,000 clones, with 88% as singletons. Sample: peripheral blood, taken 52 weeks after starting pembrolizumab. The receptors shown here come from an adult with mismatch repair-deficient cancer.

This sequence joins TRBV15 and TRBJ2-5; 14 positions match TRBD2. CDR3 length: 16 residues. The J segment lost 4 bases and the V segment lost 3 bases, leaving 4 bases of the junction unmatched. Germline lookup yields CDR1 LNHNV and CDR2 YYDKDF (reference sequence). The CDR3 DNA reads TGTGCCACCAGCAGGCCGGGACTAGCGGGAGTAGAGACCCAGTACTTC. Translation: CATSRPGLAGVETQYF.

The chain uses TRBV5-1 and TRBJ2-7; maybe TRBD2 (5 bases). The V end lost 0 bases, the J end lost 0 bases, and 13 bases lay between the germline ends. CDR1 and CDR2 (germline): SGHRS, YFSETQ. This CDR3 has 16 residues. The CDR3 protein is CASSLGLGLASYEQYF. For the CDR3, the DNA is TGCGCCAGCAGCTTGGGATTGGGTCTAGCCTCCTACGAGCAGTACTTC.

The table lists this clone with a few counts. For the CDR3, the DNA is TGTGCCAGCAGTGTGCATACCGGGGAGCTGTTTTTT. Translation: CASSVHTGELFF. The V call is TRBV2, the J call TRBJ2-2; D remains ambiguous. The CDR3 is made up of 12 amino acids. Between the trimmed V and J ends, which lost 4 bases and 5 bases, there was a span of 5 bases. The germline gives CDR1 SNHLY, CDR2 FYNNEI.

The chain combines TRBV4-3 with TRBJ2-1, with 11 nucleotides matching TRBD2. The CDR3 is 17 amino acids. With 1 base clipped from V and 8 bases from J, the junction kept 10 bases outside the gene matches. The germline gives CDR1 LGHNA, CDR2 YSLEER. CDR3 protein: CASSQGLGLAGGYEQFF. CDR3 bases: TGCGCCAGCAGCCAAGGACTTGGTTTAGCGGGAGGGTATGAGCAGTTCTTC.

The rearrangement joins TRBV19 to TRBJ1-1; D is ambiguous. CDR3 length equals 15 residues. Germline V gene lookup returns CDR1 LNHDA and CDR2 SQIVND (reference sequence). Trimming left V 5 bases short and J 3 bases short, with 16 bases between. The CDR3 DNA reads TGTGCCAGTAGTCACTCGACGGTCGGGTACACTGAAGCTTTCTTT. Its translation: CASSHSTVGYTEAFF. The variable domain in full, with the rest retrieved from reference TRBV19 and TRBJ1-1, is DGGITQSPKYLFRKEGQNVTLSCEQNLNHDAMYWYRQDPGQGLRLIYYSQIVNDFQKGDIAEGYSVSREKKESFPLTVTSAQKNPTAFYLCASSHSTVGYTEAFFGQGTRLTVV.

The chain is built from TRBV28 and TRBJ1-5; possible D gene TRBD1, 5 bases. Trimming removed 4 bases from V and 6 bases from J, with 31 bases in between. CDR1 is MDHEN and CDR2 is SYDVKM in the germline V gene. The CDR3 spans 20 residues. The CDR3 sequence: CASSSSPMGRVFPGGQPQHF. The CDR3, as DNA: TGTGCCAGCAGTTCCTCCCCCATGGGACGAGTTTTTCCTGGCGGTCAGCCCCAGCATTTT.

V is TRBV29-1 and J is TRBJ2-1; possibly TRBD2 for D (7 bases). CDR3 length: 13 amino acids. V was clipped by 8 bases and J by 7 bases, with 18 bases between them. Looked up from germline, CDR1 is SQVTM and CDR2 is ANQGSEA. This CDR3 reads CSFCSGGWNEQFF. The DNA for the CDR3 is TGCAGCTTTTGTTCGGGGGGCTGGAATGAGCAGTTCTTC.

The chain links TRBV5-1 to TRBJ2-4, with D possibly matching TRBD1 (5 bases). The V gene's germline CDR1 is SGHRS and CDR2 YFSETQ. Trimming removed 1 base from V and 0 bases from J, with 11 bases in between. The CDR3 extends over 16 amino acids. In nucleotides, the CDR3 is TGCGCCAGCAGCTTGATGGGGCAGGGAGCCAAAAACATTCAGTACTTC. This translates into CASSLMGQGAKNIQYF.

The table lists this clone with a count of one. The chain employs TRBV5-1 and TRBJ2-7; D is perhaps TRBD1 (6 bases). Between the trimmed V and J ends, which lost 0 bases and 7 bases, there was a span of 14 bases. Germline values: CDR1 SGHRS, CDR2 YFSETQ. The CDR3 runs 14 residues. This CDR3 is CASSLGQGHGEQYF. The CDR3 bases are TGCGCCAGCAGCTTGGGGCAGGGGCACGGGGAGCAGTACTTC.

The chain has TRBV27 and TRBJ2-2; TRBD2 aligns across 11 bases. The V and J ends lost 5 bases and 7 bases, in that order; junction bases with no gene match: 9. CDR1 is MNHEY, CDR2 SMNVEV, per germline (reference sequence). This CDR3 comprises 16 residues. The CDR3 DNA reads as TGTGCCAGCAGTCCTTCTAGCGGGAGGTTAGACGGGGAGCTGTTTTTT. It is translated as CASSPSSGRLDGELFF.

The chain has TRBV4-1 and TRBJ2-3, with 10 bases that match TRBD1. V gave up 4 bases and J gave up 7 bases; unmatched junction bases: 17. This CDR3 spans 18 amino acids. Per germline, CDR1 MGHRA and CDR2 YSYEKL. Here the CDR3 reads CASSPISPGTGVSHTQYF. CDR3 sequence (DNA): TGCGCCAGCAGCCCCATCTCTCCGGGGACAGGGGTGAGTCATACGCAGTATTTT.

This sequence joins TRBV7-8 and TRBJ2-7, with 7 bases aligning to TRBD1. Trimming took 2 bases from V and 2 from J; bases not matched to a gene: 6. CDR1 and CDR2 (germline): SGHVS, FQNEAQ. The CDR3 consists of 15 residues. CDR3 in amino acids: CASSLRTGGPYEQYF. For the CDR3, the DNA is TGTGCCAGCAGCTTAAGGACAGGAGGACCCTACGAGCAGTACTTC.

This clone turned up a few times. J is TRBJ2-1 and V is TRBV11-3; no definite D call. Trimming pared 1 base from V and 4 bases from J, leaving 11 bases between. This CDR3 has 15 amino acids. CDR1 and CDR2 from the germline V gene are SGHNT and YENEEA. The DNA of the CDR3 is TGTGCCAGCAGCTTAGCGGACCTGGGATACAATGAGCAGTTCTTC. Protein sequence: CASSLADLGYNEQFF.

This clone was detected only a few times. The rearrangement uses TRBV4-3 and TRBJ2-7; D is unresolved. Germline V CDR1 and CDR2: LGHNA, YSLEER. CDR3 length: 12 residues. In DNA, the CDR3 is TGCGAATTGGTTCCCCTCTCCTACGAGCAGTACTTC. This gives the protein CELVPLSYEQYF.

V and J are TRBV29-1 and TRBJ2-4; the D gene could be TRBD1 or TRBD2 (5 bases each). This CDR3 contains 16 residues. Trimming stripped 0 bases from V and 2 bases from J, with 14 bases between. Germline loops: CDR1 SQVTM, CDR2 ANQGSEA. CDR3 sequence (DNA): TGCAGCGTTGAAGAGGTGGGGGTTACCCCCAAAAACATTCAGTACTTC. This gives the protein CSVEEVGVTPKNIQYF.

This chain uses TRBV5-4 with TRBJ2-7; no clear D. Germline lookup yields CDR1 SGHNT and CDR2 YYREEE (reference sequence). The CDR3 sequence is 15 residues long. Trimming pared 1 base from V and 2 bases from J, leaving 13 bases between. CDR3 residues: CASSLLGAYTYEQYF. CDR3 DNA sequence: TGTGCCAGCAGCTTGTTGGGCGCGTACACCTACGAGCAGTACTTC.

V and J are TRBV6-5 and TRBJ2-7; no definite D call. Trimming removed 4 bases from V and 2 bases from J, with 18 bases in between. Germline CDR1 is MNHEY and CDR2 is SVGAGI. The CDR3 length is 16 residues. The DNA for the CDR3 is TGTGCCAGCAGTTCCCTTGACCGTAGCCCACCCTACGAGCAGTACTTC. Translation: CASSSLDRSPPYEQYF.

This clone was recorded a few times. J is TRBJ2-7 and V is TRBV13; D not certain. In germline, CDR1 is PRHDT, CDR2 FYEKMQ (reference sequence). The germline V and J ends were trimmed by 4 bases and 5 bases, with 12 bases remaining between them. The CDR3 is made up of 13 amino acids. CDR3 in DNA: TGTGCCAGCAGCTCCCTCCTTGACCACGAGCAGTACTTC. Protein product: CASSSLLDHEQYF.

This chain connects TRBV6-6 to TRBJ1-5; D not certain. Trimming shortened V by 6 bases and J by 1 base, and 7 bases separated the two germline ends. This CDR3 spans 13 amino acids. The V gene's germline CDR1 is MNHNY and CDR2 SVGAGI (reference sequence). CDR3 region: CASSPGSNQPQHF. In DNA form, the CDR3 reads TGTGCCAGCAGCCCCGGCAGCAATCAGCCCCAGCATTTT.

The chain has TRBV19 and TRBJ2-6, with D hard to call. V dropped 9 bases and J dropped 0 bases, with 15 bases sitting between them. CDR1 is LNHDA, CDR2 SQIVND, per germline (reference sequence). The CDR3 is 16 residues long. CDR3 region: CASRYTKGSGANVLTF. As DNA, the CDR3 is TGTGCCAGCCGGTACACAAAGGGCTCTGGGGCCAACGTCCTGACTTTC.

This clone was recorded only once. The CDR3 DNA follows: TGTGCCTGGAAACCCTGGGGGAACCCTTATAGCAATCAGCCCCAGCATTTT. Translating gives CAWKPWGNPYSNQPQHF. This chain connects TRBV30 to TRBJ1-5; a weak D match, TRBD1 (5 bases). CDR1 and CDR2 (germline): GTSNPN, SVGIG (reference sequence). The CDR3 consists of 17 residues. V lost 4 bases to trimming and J lost 0 bases, with 19 bases between them.

This clone was found once. V gene TRBV29-1 combines with J gene TRBJ2-1, with D hard to call. V was shortened by 6 bases and J by 3 bases, with 12 bases between the two germline ends. This CDR3 comprises 13 residues. Germline lookup yields CDR1 SQVTM and CDR2 ANQGSEA. The CDR3 reads CSVTDGFYNEQFF. The CDR3 DNA follows: TGCAGCGTCACGGACGGATTCTACAATGAGCAGTTCTTC.

The genes are TRBV11-2 and TRBJ2-1; D not resolved. Germline CDR1 is SGHAT and CDR2 is FQNNGV. CDR3 length: 13 residues. The ends were cut back, 5 bases at V and 3 bases at J, with 8 bases in the middle. The CDR3: CASSPPNYNEQFF. In nucleotides, the CDR3 is TGTGCCAGCAGCCCCCCTAACTACAATGAGCAGTTCTTC.

This clone came up once. The chain couples TRBV4-2 to TRBJ2-7; 11 bases line up with TRBD2. V gave up 4 bases and J gave up 2 bases; unmatched junction bases: 7. The germline CDR1 and CDR2 sequences are LGHNA and YNFKEQ. The CDR3 loop spans 16 amino acids. In DNA form, the CDR3 reads TGTGCCAGCAGCCGGGGGACTAGCGGACAACCCTACGAGCAGTACTTC. Translation: CASSRGTSGQPYEQYF.

The chain carries TRBV29-1 and TRBJ1-1; a weak D match, TRBD1 (5 bases). The CDR3 contains 14 residues. V lost 2 bases, J lost 3 bases, and 13 bases lay in between. CDR1 is SQVTM and CDR2 is ANQGSEA in the germline V gene. Here the CDR3 DNA reads TGCAGCGTTGAACGAGGGGAATCCCACACTGAAGCTTTCTTT. It specifies CSVERGESHTEAFF.

The CDR3 nucleotides are TGTGCCAGCAGCGTGGGGGACAGGGGTAACTATGGCTACACCTTC. This codes for CASSVGDRGNYGYTF. The chain recombines TRBV9 with TRBJ1-2; 10 positions agree with TRBD1. Germline V gives CDR1 SGDLS, CDR2 YYNGEE. V shed 2 bases and J 1 base; nucleotides not matched to a gene: 2. There are 15 residues in the CDR3.

This chain connects TRBV4-2 to TRBJ2-2; tentative D call: TRBD2 (5 bases). The CDR3 totals 16 residues. Germline CDR1 is LGHNA and CDR2 is YNFKEQ. V was clipped by 1 base and J by 6 bases, with 15 bases between them. The CDR3 DNA reads as TGTGCCAGCAGCCAAGTTGCCGGGGTTGATGCCGGGGAGCTGTTTTTT. Its protein product is CASSQVAGVDAGELFF.